Below, 6 T cell receptor beta chains from the same sample are listed, as sequenced in a study of blood T cell repertoires in COVID-19. Produced via immunoSEQ multiplex PCR; TCRdb's table is partial and in-frame only. This sample has 210,000 or so clones; around 82% occur once, and the top ten carry about 7.7%. The sequenced sample consisted of PBMCs or T cells enriched from blood (not recorded which). These receptors all stem from a woman between 40 and 50 years old with acute COVID-19.

In this sample, this clone turned up a few times. This sequence joins TRBV11-2 and TRBJ2-1, with TRBD1 matching 7 bases. The CDR3 sequence is 17 residues long. The germline V gene encodes CDR1 SGHAT and CDR2 FQNNGV. After removal of 0 bases from V and 0 bases from J, the junction contained 5 bases not matched to a gene. The CDR3 protein is CASSLDPAGGSYNEQFF. CDR3 nucleotides: TGTGCCAGCAGCTTAGATCCCGCAGGGGGCTCCTACAATGAGCAGTTCTTC.

The chain has TRBV19 and TRBJ2-6; D is perhaps TRBD1 (7 bases). Deletions cut 0 bases from V and 0 bases from J, with 15 bases between. The CDR3 covers 19 residues. Germline values: CDR1 LNHDA, CDR2 SQIVND (reference sequence). In DNA form, the CDR3 reads TGTGCCAGTAGTATAGATCGCGGGACAGCCTTCTCTGGGGCCAACGTCCTGACTTTC. Its translation is CASSIDRGTAFSGANVLTF.

This chain uses TRBV12-3 or TRBV12-4 with TRBJ2-1; D gene unclear. Trimming shortened V by 5 bases and J by 10 bases, and 6 bases separated the two germline ends. This CDR3 contains 10 residues. As DNA, the CDR3 is TGTGCCAGCAGTCGGCGGGAGCAGTTCTTC. Amino acid sequence: CASSRREQFF.

The V call is TRBV11-2, the J call TRBJ2-2; D is unclear. The germline CDR1 and CDR2 sequences are SGHAT and FQNNGV. Trimming stripped 7 bases from V and 3 bases from J, with 15 bases between. The CDR3 has 15 amino acids. The CDR3 DNA reads as TGTGCCAGCACGGCCTCGAGAGGTTACACCGGGGAGCTGTTTTTT. Translated: CASTASRGYTGELFF.

This chain links TRBV28 with TRBJ2-5; no reliable D call. Germline V gives CDR1 MDHEN, CDR2 SYDVKM. V lost 5 bases and J lost 5, with 9 bases in between. The length of the CDR3 is 12 residues. The CDR3 protein is CASSPPLETQYF. The CDR3 DNA sequence: TGTGCCAGCAGTCCCCCCTTGGAGACCCAGTACTTC.

The CDR3 DNA is TGTGCCAGCACTAAGACCTTGGGGGGAGGGGAAAAACTGTTTTTT. It specifies CASTKTLGGGEKLFF. The chain joins TRBV7-8 to TRBJ1-4, with D possibly matching TRBD1 (5 bases). Germline values: CDR1 SGHVS, CDR2 FQNEAQ. With 7 bases removed from V and 8 bases from J, the gap between germline ends came to 20 bases. This CDR3 is 15 amino acids long.